This is a list of T cell receptor beta chains from one sample in a study of neurological immune-mediated disorders. A single record per CDR3 protein comes from TCRdb applying MiXCR to the 5' RACE reads. The table shows tens of thousands of distinct CDR3 sequences, with more than 6% occurring only once. The sample consisted of PBMCs. The receptors originated from a woman between 40 and 50 years old in good health. Each CDR3 is given with its conserved first and last residue. The order of the fields is V gene, D gene, clone size, J gene, CDR3 DNA, CDR3 protein. D genes are given only for firm matches. Clone sizes are shown as once, few, many, or a class for an expanded clone.

>TRBV7-8|TRBD2|many|TRBJ2-1
TGTGCCAGCAGCTTGGCTAGCGGGTTCAGCTCCTACAATGAGCAGTTCTTC
CASSLASGFSSYNEQFF
>TRBV12-3/TRBV12-4|-|medium-sized|TRBJ1-3
TGTGCCAGCAGTTTCCGGGGCAGGAGCTCTGGAAACACCATATATTTT
CASSFRGRSSGNTIYF
>TRBV5-1|-|many|TRBJ2-1
TGCGCCAGCAGCTTGGTGGTGGGAGGACCCCAGCAGTTCTTC
CASSLVVGGPQQFF
>TRBV6-2/TRBV6-3|-|many|TRBJ2-3
TGTGCCAGCAGACTGAGCGGGTTAAGGACAGATACGCAGTATTTT
CASRLSGLRTDTQYF
>TRBV20-1|TRBD1|many|TRBJ2-3
TGCAGTGCCCCGGACAGGTCTTCAGATACGCAGTATTTT
CSAPDRSSDTQYF
>TRBV27|-|many|TRBJ2-7
TGTGCCAGCCGGAAGGACGGCTACGAGCAGTACTTC
CASRKDGYEQYF
>TRBV9|-|many|TRBJ2-7
TGTGCCAGCAGCGTAGACAACGCAGGGCAGGGTGGAAAGCAGTACTTC
CASSVDNAGQGGKQYF
>TRBV14|-|many|TRBJ2-3
TGTGCCAGCAGCCGGTTGGCAGATACGCAGTATTTT
CASSRLADTQYF
>TRBV3-1|TRBD2|many|TRBJ2-7
TGTGCCAGCAGCCAAGCGGGAGGCCTACCCCTACGGTACTTC
CASSQAGGLPLRYF
>TRBV6-2/TRBV6-3|-|many|TRBJ1-2
TGTGCCAGCACCTTGACAGGCACCTATGGCTACACCTTC
CASTLTGTYGYTF
>TRBV29-1|-|many|TRBJ2-7
TGCAGCGTTGGAGGAATTCGGTCCTACGAGCAGTACTTC
CSVGGIRSYEQYF
>TRBV9|TRBD2|many|TRBJ2-2
TGTGCCAGCAGCCTTCATAGCGGGAGCTTTACCGGGGAGCTGTTTTTT
CASSLHSGSFTGELFF
>TRBV20-1|-|many|TRBJ2-7
TGCAGTGCTCCTTCGACAGGAGCTTACGAGCAGTACTTC
CSAPSTGAYEQYF
>TRBV6-1|TRBD1|many|TRBJ1-6
TGTGCCAGCAGTGCTGGACAGGGAGGATCACCCCTCCACTTT
CASSAGQGGSPLHF
>TRBV20-1|-|many|TRBJ2-1
TGCAGTGCTAGAGAGGAATTTAGAAGCGATGAGCAGTTCTTC
CSAREEFRSDEQFF
>TRBV20-1|TRBD2|many|TRBJ2-4
TGCAGTGCTACCGAAAGCGGGAGGACGGCCAAAAACATTCAGTACTTC
CSATESGRTAKNIQYF
>TRBV20-1|TRBD2|many|TRBJ2-7
TGCAGTGCCCCGGGAGCGGGAGCCCACGAGCAGTACTTC
CSAPGAGAHEQYF
>TRBV28|-|many|TRBJ2-3
TGTGCCAGCAGCCCATTCAGGGCAGGGACGGGCCCAGATACGCAGTATTTT
CASSPFRAGTGPDTQYF
>TRBV6-6|-|many|TRBJ2-5
TGTGCCAGCAGTTACGTGGGACACCAAGAGACCCAGTACTTC
CASSYVGHQETQYF
>TRBV27|TRBD1|many|TRBJ2-7
TGTGCCAGCAGTTTCCCGGGACAGGGTTGGTACGAGCAGTACTTC
CASSFPGQGWYEQYF
>TRBV5-5|-|many|TRBJ1-5
TGTGCCAGCAGCACAACCCCAAATCAGCCCCAGCATTTT
CASSTTPNQPQHF
>TRBV20-1|TRBD2|many|TRBJ2-7
TGCAGTGCTAGCTCCGGGAGGGATTTGGACGAGCAGTACTTC
CSASSGRDLDEQYF
>TRBV10-3|TRBD1|many|TRBJ1-1
TGTGCCATCCAGGAGGGACAGGTCAGTGAAGCTTTCTTT
CAIQEGQVSEAFF
>TRBV20-1|-|many|TRBJ2-7
TGCAGTGCTAGTCCTACAGTGGGCGAGCAGTACTTC
CSASPTVGEQYF
>TRBV11-2|-|many|TRBJ1-1
TGTGCCAGCAGCCCAGGCGCGGCGGGGTTGAGGACTGAAGCTTTCTTT
CASSPGAAGLRTEAFF
>TRBV28|-|many|TRBJ1-4
TGTGCCAGCAACATAGTCAGTGAAAAACTGTTTTTT
CASNIVSEKLFF